These 28 T cell receptor beta chains were all obtained from the same sample, sequenced in a study of T cells in Graves' hyperthyroidism and ophthalmopathy. The source material, RNA transcripts, was used to amplify TCR beta CDR3 regions. Initially, a first-round RT-PCR of the TCR CDR3 employed the HTBI primer set. TCRdb analysed the multiplex PCR reads with MiXCR anew, one entry per CDR3 protein. The table has 210,000 or so distinct CDR3 sequences, over 15% seen once. Sequences were obtained from blood. Receptors were obtained from a man aged 50-59 years with Graves' hyperthyroidism.

The CDR3 protein is CASIDRLGPNTGELFF. For the CDR3, the DNA is TGTGCCAGCATAGATCGTTTAGGGCCGAACACCGGGGAGCTGTTTTTT. The chain joins TRBV2 to TRBJ2-2; no clear D gene. The V gene's germline CDR1 is SNHLY and CDR2 FYNNEI. V was cut by 7 bases and J by 0 bases, with 15 bases left in between. The CDR3 sequence is 16 residues long.

This clonotype was detected many times. The J gene is TRBJ2-3, the V gene TRBV15, with D possibly matching TRBD2 (6 bases). The V end lost 8 bases, the J end lost 1 base, and 13 bases lay between the germline ends. The V gene's germline CDR1 is LNHNV and CDR2 YYDKDF (reference sequence). The CDR3 runs to 14 residues. CDR3 sequence (DNA): TGTGCCACCGCGCGAGGGGAGGGCACAGATACGCAGTATTTT. It specifies CATARGEGTDTQYF.

This clonotype was recorded at least ten times. The chain combines TRBV5-1 with TRBJ2-4, with 7 bases aligning to TRBD1. J lost 6 bases, V lost 4 bases, and 10 bases had no gene match. The CDR3 covers 15 residues. Germline-derived CDR1 and CDR2 are SGHRS and YFSETQ. The CDR3 region has the DNA TGCGCCAGCAGCCCTACGACAGGGAACGGAAACATTCAGTACTTC. Protein product: CASSPTTGNGNIQYF.

This clonotype was seen many times. The chain combines TRBV11-2 with TRBJ2-1; D might be TRBD2 (6 bases). Germline V gives CDR1 SGHAT, CDR2 FQNNGV. V lost 6 bases to trimming and J lost 7 bases, with 19 bases between them. This CDR3 contains 15 residues. CDR3 residues: CASRDGPSRGNEQFF. The CDR3 DNA is TGTGCCAGCAGGGACGGGCCTTCCCGGGGGAATGAGCAGTTCTTC.

In its sample, this clonotype was seen a few times. V and J are TRBV9 and TRBJ2-7; 7 nucleotides match TRBD2. This CDR3 contains 15 residues. CDR1 SGDLS and CDR2 YYNGEE come from the germline V gene. The junction had 6 bases not matched to a gene; V was cut back by 0 bases and J by 3 bases. The CDR3 is CASSVEAGTHYEQYF. The CDR3 coding sequence is TGTGCCAGCAGCGTAGAAGCGGGGACCCACTACGAGCAGTACTTC.

This clonotype was picked up many times. The chain carries TRBV27 and TRBJ1-6; 9 bases are a match to TRBD1. This CDR3 comprises 16 residues. The V and J ends lost 6 bases and 6 bases, in that order; junction bases with no gene match: 9. Per the germline V gene, CDR1 is MNHEY and CDR2 is SMNVEV (reference sequence). CDR3 DNA: TGTGCCAGCAGAGGAGGTGGGACAGGGTTTAATTCACCCCTCCACTTT. Its translation: CASRGGGTGFNSPLHF.

This clonotype was detected ten times or more. The chain couples TRBV20-1 to TRBJ2-3, with 7 bases matching TRBD2. V gave up 5 bases and J gave up 6 bases; unmatched junction bases: 5. Germline loops: CDR1 DFQATT, CDR2 SNEGSKA (reference sequence). The CDR3 is made up of 12 amino acids. CDR3 amino acids: CSARGGSDTQYF. CDR3 nucleotide sequence: TGCAGTGCTCGCGGGGGATCGGATACGCAGTATTTT.

The chain joins TRBV7-9 to TRBJ1-6, with unresolved D. Trimming pared 4 bases from V and 10 bases from J, leaving 17 bases between. Germline CDR1 and CDR2: SEHNR and FQNEAQ (reference sequence). The CDR3 extends over 15 amino acids. The CDR3 bases are TGTGCCAGCAGCTCTGACGGCCCAGGTGTCTCACCCCTCCACTTT. Translation gives CASSSDGPGVSPLHF.

This clonotype was seen a few times. This chain uses TRBV19 with TRBJ2-7; no definite D call. The CDR3 is 11 amino acids. The germline CDR1 and CDR2 sequences are LNHDA and SQIVND (reference sequence). V shed 8 bases and J shed 7 bases, with 12 bases lying between them. The CDR3 here is CASGPVREQYF. CDR3 sequence (DNA): TGTGCCAGTGGGCCCGTGAGGGAGCAGTACTTC.

This clonotype was observed at least ten times. One junction end disagrees with the germline gene, perhaps due to a read error. The V gene is TRBV7-3, the J gene TRBJ2-5, with 8 bases that match TRBD1. Germline values: CDR1 SGHTA, CDR2 FQGTGA. The CDR3 spans 13 residues. The CDR3: CASSNSPTGDVHF. The CDR3 DNA is TGTGCCAGCAGCAATTCCCCGACAGGGGATGTACACTTC.

The gene calls are TRBV3-2 and TRBJ1-3. TRBV3-2 is flagged as a pseudogene. This CDR3 region has 14 residues. The DNA of the CDR3 is TGTGCCAGCAGCCACCGCGGGGCTGGAAACACCATATATTTT. The encoded protein is CASSHRGAGNTIYF.

Only a few counts were recorded for this clonotype. The chain joins TRBV11-2 to TRBJ1-6, with 7 nucleotides matching TRBD1. Germline lookup yields CDR1 SGHAT and CDR2 FQNNGV. Trimming at V came to 5 bases and at J to 3 bases, leaving 7 bases not matched to a gene. The CDR3 extends over 16 amino acids. Here the CDR3 DNA reads TGTGCCAGCAGCCACAGGGGAATGGACTATAATTCACCCCTCCACTTT. Translation: CASSHRGMDYNSPLHF.

This clonotype showed up many times. The J gene is TRBJ2-7, the V gene TRBV28; D remains ambiguous. CDR1 and CDR2 from the germline V gene are MDHEN and SYDVKM. This CDR3 has 15 amino acids. The V end lost 5 bases, the J end lost 4 bases, and 18 bases lay between the germline ends. The CDR3 reads CASSPDSDTGYEQYF. CDR3 nucleotides: TGTGCCAGCAGTCCCGACTCCGATACCGGGTACGAGCAGTACTTC.

In this sample, this clonotype turned up a few times. The chain links TRBV5-6 to TRBJ2-3; maybe TRBD2 (6 bases). Trimming removed 2 bases from V and 5 bases from J, with 15 bases in between. Germline V gives CDR1 SGHDT, CDR2 YYEEEE. The CDR3 runs 15 residues. The CDR3 coding sequence is TGTGCCAGCAGCTTCCTATCGGGAGAGGGAGATACGCAGTATTTT. As protein: CASSFLSGEGDTQYF.

This clonotype has a count of ten or more. This CDR3 is CSANPYADTQYF. The CDR3 DNA sequence: TGCAGTGCTAACCCGTACGCAGATACGCAGTATTTT. The V call is TRBV20-1, the J call TRBJ2-3; D unclear. The germline gives CDR1 DFQATT, CDR2 SNEGSKA (reference sequence). The V end was cut by 4 bases, the J end by 4 bases, with 9 bases between. This CDR3 has 12 amino acids.

The V and J genes are TRBV6-1 and TRBJ1-4, with a possible D match to TRBD1 (6 bases). Trimming took 8 bases from V and 6 from J, leaving 13 bases between them. The V gene's germline CDR1 is MNHNS and CDR2 SASEGT. CDR3 length: 13 residues. The CDR3 nucleotides are TGTGCCAGCTTAGGGGGTCTTGATGAAAAACTGTTTTTT. It is translated as CASLGGLDEKLFF.

The chain is built from TRBV6-1 and TRBJ1-1; D is unclear. CDR3 length: 13 amino acids. The V gene lost 5 bases and the J gene lost 0 bases, with 7 bases spanning the gap. From germline, CDR1 is MNHNS and CDR2 SASEGT. In DNA form, the CDR3 reads TGTGCCAGCAGTCAACAGATGAACACTGAAGCTTTCTTT. Protein sequence: CASSQQMNTEAFF.

This clonotype was recorded at least ten times. The chain joins TRBV20-1 to TRBJ2-3; 9 bases map to TRBD2. V trimming: 6 bases; J trimming: 0 bases; junction bases outside the gene matches: 10. CDR1 and CDR2 (germline): DFQATT, SNEGSKA (reference sequence). The CDR3 spans 16 residues. As DNA, the CDR3 is TGCAGTGCGAACGGACTAGCGATACCAAGCACAGATACGCAGTATTTT. Translation: CSANGLAIPSTDTQYF.

This clonotype was detected a few times. For the CDR3, the DNA is TGCGCCAGCAGTGATGGCGGAAACACTGAAGCTTTCTTT. Translating it yields CASSDGGNTEAFF. The chain employs TRBV10-2 and TRBJ1-1; D unclear. The germline gives CDR1 WSHSY, CDR2 SAAADI. Trimming took off 3 bases at V and 2 bases at J, with 7 bases between the two ends. The CDR3 contains 13 residues.

This clonotype occurred a few times. The chain links TRBV5-1 to TRBJ2-1; a possible D gene is TRBD2 (5 bases). The germline gives CDR1 SGHRS, CDR2 YFSETQ. The CDR3 contains 15 residues. The ends were cut back, 2 bases at V and 2 bases at J, with 11 bases in the middle. CDR3 bases: TGCGCCAGCAGCTTATTAAGCGGCGCCTACAATGAGCAGTTCTTC. Translating gives CASSLLSGAYNEQFF.

This clonotype was found many times. The V gene is TRBV29-1, the J gene TRBJ2-1; the D is unclear. The length of the CDR3 is 13 residues. Trimming took 3 bases from V and 4 from J, leaving 10 bases between them. Germline CDR1 and CDR2: SQVTM and ANQGSEA. CDR3 DNA sequence: TGCAGCGTTGAGAGTCCAAAGTACAATGAGCAGTTCTTC. This gives the protein CSVESPKYNEQFF.

At least ten counts were recorded for this clonotype. The rearrangement links TRBV5-6 to TRBJ2-1; D could derive from TRBD1 or TRBD2 (5 bases each). Per germline, CDR1 SGHDT and CDR2 YYEEEE. With 4 bases removed from V and 5 bases from J, the gap between germline ends came to 10 bases. The CDR3 spans 13 residues. The CDR3 protein is CASSRGPNNEQFF. The CDR3 DNA reads TGTGCCAGCAGCCGGGGACCGAACAATGAGCAGTTCTTC.

The J gene is TRBJ2-2, the V gene TRBV7-9; 9 bases are shared with TRBD1. Germline lookup yields CDR1 SEHNR and CDR2 FQNEAQ (reference sequence). The J segment lost 6 bases and the V segment lost 3 bases, leaving 5 bases of the junction unmatched. The CDR3 spans 15 residues. The CDR3 DNA reads as TGTGCCAGCAGCTTCACAGGGGGCGTACCCGGGGAGCTGTTTTTT. Translated: CASSFTGGVPGELFF.

This clonotype was counted ten times or more. V is TRBV7-8 and J is TRBJ2-7, with 8 bases fitting TRBD2. The J segment lost 3 bases and the V segment lost 4 bases, leaving 8 bases of the junction unmatched. Germline loops: CDR1 SGHVS, CDR2 FQNEAQ. The CDR3 is 15 amino acids. CDR3 sequence (DNA): TGTGCCAGCAGCTCACTAGCGGAGGGCGGCTACGAGCAGTACTTC. Amino acids: CASSSLAEGGYEQYF.

Ten or more counts support this clonotype. The chain joins TRBV30 to TRBJ2-5, with unresolved D. This CDR3 is built from 11 residues. Germline V gene lookup returns CDR1 GTSNPN and CDR2 SVGIG (reference sequence). V lost 8 bases and J 1 base, leaving 8 bases between the germline ends. CDR3: CAAEPQETQYF. In DNA form, the CDR3 reads TGTGCCGCGGAGCCCCAAGAGACCCAGTACTTC.

This rearrangement joins TRBV4-2 to TRBJ1-1, with D maybe TRBD1 (6 bases). The V and J ends lost 1 base and 1 base respectively, with 10 bases between them. The CDR3 contains 15 residues. The germline gives CDR1 LGHNA, CDR2 YNFKEQ. This CDR3 reads CASSQVGGGNTEAFF. CDR3 bases: TGTGCCAGCAGCCAAGTAGGGGGGGGGAACACTGAAGCTTTCTTT.

This clonotype was found many times. This rearrangement joins TRBV27 to TRBJ2-3; D is possibly TRBD1 or TRBD2 (5 bases each). The germline V and J ends were trimmed by 2 bases and 2 bases, with 14 bases remaining between them. Germline CDR1 is MNHEY and CDR2 is SMNVEV (reference sequence). This CDR3 has 16 residues. CDR3 bases: TGTGCCAGCAGTTTAGCTACGGGGCCTTACACAGATACGCAGTATTTT. Protein sequence: CASSLATGPYTDTQYF.

This clonotype was counted at least ten times. This chain uses TRBV28 with TRBJ1-2; D remains unclear. Per germline, CDR1 MDHEN and CDR2 SYDVKM. CDR3 length equals 12 residues. Trimming pared 2 bases from V and 4 bases from J, leaving 5 bases between. CDR3 region: CASSLGAYGYTF. As DNA, the CDR3 is TGTGCCAGCAGTTTAGGCGCCTATGGCTACACCTTC.